The 32 T cell receptor beta chains reported below all come from one sample, sequenced in a study of blood T cell repertoires in COVID-19. Sequenced by immunoSEQ multiplex PCR; TCRdb stores in-frame clones only, minus some. In the table there are some 430,000 clones, about 90% of which are singletons. Sequenced input: PBMCs or T cells enriched from blood (not recorded which). The receptors derive from a young man who had recovered from COVID-19.

This clone was seen once. The chain has TRBV19 and TRBJ1-2, with 8 nucleotides matching TRBD1. V shed 2 bases and J 2 bases; nucleotides not matched to a gene: 4. The CDR3 has 15 residues. CDR1 is LNHDA, CDR2 SQIVND, per germline (reference sequence). CDR3 sequence: CASSIRQGANYGYTF. The CDR3 bases are TGTGCCAGTAGTATAAGGCAGGGGGCGAACTATGGCTACACCTTC.

The rearrangement uses TRBV18 and TRBJ1-1, with D perhaps TRBD1 (5 bases). Per germline, CDR1 KGHSH and CDR2 LQKENI. The CDR3 has 12 amino acids. The germline V and J ends were trimmed by 6 bases and 2 bases, with 7 bases remaining between them. This chain's CDR3 is CASSDSNTEAFF. The CDR3 bases are TGTGCCAGCTCTGACAGTAACACTGAAGCTTTCTTT.

The chain combines TRBV2 with TRBJ2-5; the match to TRBD1 covers 7 bases. Trimming took 4 bases from V and 2 from J; bases not matched to a gene: 4. The CDR3 sequence is 14 residues long. Germline V CDR1 and CDR2: SNHLY, FYNNEI. DNA for the CDR3: TGTGCCAGCAGTGGGGGACAGCCTCAAGAGACCCAGTACTTC. Translating gives CASSGGQPQETQYF.

The V gene is TRBV19, the J gene TRBJ2-1, with D perhaps matching TRBD1 (8 bases). This CDR3 contains 15 residues. Germline V CDR1 and CDR2: LNHDA, SQIVND (reference sequence). Trimming removed 10 bases from V and 9 bases from J, with 25 bases in between. CDR3 residues: CATEPRPGGGGEQFF. CDR3 DNA sequence: TGTGCCACGGAACCCCGGCCAGGGGGCGGGGGTGAGCAGTTCTTC.

The genes are TRBV6-5 and TRBJ2-7; D gene unclear. V lost 5 bases, J lost 5 bases, and 7 bases lay in between. The CDR3 covers 11 residues. Germline V gene sequence: CDR1 MNHEY, CDR2 SVGAGI. The CDR3 nucleotides are TGTGCCAGCAGTCCTAGAGACGAGCAGTACTTC. Protein product: CASSPRDEQYF.

This chain uses TRBV5-1 with TRBJ1-1; D ambiguous. This CDR3 is built from 13 residues. The germline gives CDR1 SGHRS, CDR2 YFSETQ. V lost 1 base to trimming and J lost 3 bases, with 7 bases between them. The CDR3 loop reads CASSLSRDTEAFF. The CDR3 DNA reads as TGCGCCAGCAGCTTGTCGCGGGACACTGAAGCTTTCTTT. Full variable domain (missing parts from reference TRBV5-1 and TRBJ1-1): KAGVTQTPRYLIKTRGQQVTLSCSPISGHRSVSWYQQTPGQGLQFLFEYFSETQRNKGNFPGRFSGRQFSNSRSEMNVSTLELGDSALYLCASSLSRDTEAFFGQGTRLTVV.

This clone appeared a few times. The chain carries TRBV5-1 and TRBJ1-6; tentatively, D is TRBD1 (5 bases). Germline V gives CDR1 SGHRS, CDR2 YFSETQ. This CDR3 is 13 amino acids long. Trimming took off 2 bases at V and 10 bases at J, with 10 bases between the two ends. The CDR3 nucleotides read TGCGCCAGCAGCTTAGGGGATGAGTCACCCCTCCACTTT. Encoded protein: CASSLGDESPLHF.

The chain is built from TRBV19 and TRBJ2-2; 11 positions agree with TRBD1. J lost 8 bases, V lost 10 bases, and 9 bases had no gene match. The CDR3 sequence is 14 residues long. Germline values: CDR1 LNHDA, CDR2 SQIVND (reference sequence). CDR3 loop: CATKGQGASGELFF. In DNA, the CDR3 is TGTGCCACTAAAGGACAGGGGGCTAGTGGGGAGCTGTTTTTT.

The chain recombines TRBV2 with TRBJ1-5, with D possibly matching TRBD1 (6 bases). The CDR3 runs to 15 residues. CDR1 is SNHLY and CDR2 is FYNNEI in the germline V gene. Trimming shortened V by 7 bases and J by 1 base, and 14 bases separated the two germline ends. The CDR3 spells CASTPGRGSNQPQHF. CDR3 nucleotide sequence: TGTGCCAGCACCCCGGGCAGGGGAAGCAATCAGCCCCAGCATTTT.

The genes are TRBV6-5 and TRBJ2-1, with TRBD2 matching 14 bases. J lost 9 bases, V lost 4 bases, and 2 bases had no gene match. CDR3 size: 14 residues. Looked up from germline, CDR1 is MNHEY and CDR2 is SVGAGI. CDR3 coding DNA: TGTGCCAGCAGTTTGACTAGCGGGAGGGGTGAGCAGTTCTTC. Amino acid sequence: CASSLTSGRGEQFF.

J is TRBJ1-2 and V is TRBV5-4; TRBD1 is a possible D gene (6 bases). From germline, CDR1 is SGHNT and CDR2 YYREEE (reference sequence). The CDR3 loop spans 13 amino acids. Trimming left V 1 base short and J 6 bases short, with 10 bases between. In nucleotides, the CDR3 is TGTGCCAGCAGCTTGTCAGGGGAGAATGGCTACACCTTC. Its protein product is CASSLSGENGYTF.

The chain is built from TRBV7-9 and TRBJ1-1; no definite D call. This CDR3 spans 11 amino acids. Germline V gives CDR1 SEHNR, CDR2 FQNEAQ (reference sequence). V was clipped by 6 bases and J by 5 bases, with 7 bases between them. The CDR3 spells CASSLGTEAFF. The CDR3 coding sequence is TGTGCCAGCAGTCTAGGAACTGAAGCTTTCTTT.

The chain uses TRBV5-1 and TRBJ2-5; no clear D gene. With 0 bases removed from V and 2 bases from J, the gap between germline ends came to 11 bases. Germline CDR1 reads SGHRS; CDR2 reads YFSETQ. The CDR3 consists of 15 residues. CDR3 sequence: CASSLVWAEQETQYF. CDR3 DNA sequence: TGCGCCAGCAGCTTGGTGTGGGCAGAACAAGAGACCCAGTACTTC.

The rearrangement links TRBV27 to TRBJ2-1; TRBD2 matches at 7 bases. CDR1 is MNHEY and CDR2 is SMNVEV in the germline V gene (reference sequence). V dropped 6 bases and J dropped 5; count of bases not matched to a gene: 4. CDR3 size: 13 residues. CDR3: CASSLAVHNEQFF. CDR3 bases: TGTGCCAGCAGCCTAGCGGTTCACAATGAGCAGTTCTTC.

This chain joins TRBV5-1 and TRBJ1-3; 9 bases fit TRBD1. The germline CDR1 and CDR2 sequences are SGHRS and YFSETQ. This CDR3 spans 16 amino acids. Trimming cost V 3 bases and J 1 base; bases outside gene matches: 5. The CDR3, as DNA: TGCGCCAGCAGCTGGCTCGGGACAGGGTCTGGAAACACCATATATTTT. Protein product: CASSWLGTGSGNTIYF.

The V gene is TRBV19, the J gene TRBJ1-5; D may be TRBD1 (5 bases). Per germline, CDR1 LNHDA and CDR2 SQIVND (reference sequence). V lost 0 bases, J lost 5 bases, and 8 bases lay in between. This CDR3 region has 14 residues. The CDR3 reads CASSIDRGYQPQHF. The CDR3 bases are TGTGCCAGTAGTATAGATCGGGGGTATCAGCCCCAGCATTTT.

The chain combines TRBV5-1 with TRBJ2-1, with 8 positions matching TRBD2. The CDR3 is 18 residues long. With V trimmed by 3 bases and J by 7 bases, 18 bases remained unmatched. Germline CDR1 is SGHRS and CDR2 is YFSETQ. The chain's CDR3 is CASSWGQGSGSGNNEQFF. CDR3 nucleotide sequence: TGCGCCAGCAGCTGGGGCCAGGGGAGCGGGAGCGGGAATAATGAGCAGTTCTTC.

This chain uses TRBV7-9 with TRBJ1-5; a possible D gene is TRBD1 (6 bases). The germline V and J ends were trimmed by 4 bases and 0 bases, with 10 bases remaining between them. Germline assignment: CDR1 SEHNR and CDR2 FQNEAQ (reference sequence). The CDR3 covers 15 residues. The CDR3 DNA is TGTGCCAGCAGCTCATCGGACAGTAGCAATCAGCCCCAGCATTTT. The encoded protein is CASSSSDSSNQPQHF.

This chain links TRBV3-1 (or the pseudogene TRBV3-2) with TRBJ1-6, with 7 bases matching TRBD1. CDR1 is LGHDT, CDR2 YNNKEL, per germline (reference sequence). Trimming cost V 2 bases and J 4 bases; bases outside gene matches: 2. The CDR3 covers 15 residues. CDR3 sequence reads: CASSQMTGYNSPLHF. Written as DNA, the CDR3 is TGTGCCAGCAGCCAAATGACAGGGTATAATTCACCCCTCCACTTT.

This clone was seen only a few times. J is TRBJ1-2 and V is TRBV5-8; D is possibly TRBD1 (6 bases). This CDR3 comprises 16 residues. The V gene's germline CDR1 is SGHTS and CDR2 YDEGEE. Between the trimmed V and J ends, which lost 4 bases and 4 bases, there was a span of 20 bases. The CDR3 DNA sequence: TGTGCCAGCAGCCCGGTCGTCGGGGGGCTGGCCTATGGCTACACCTTC. Translating it yields CASSPVVGGLAYGYTF.

The chain uses TRBV30 and TRBJ1-2; TRBD1 agrees at 12 bases. This CDR3 has 15 residues. Germline V gene data show CDR1 as GTSNPN and CDR2 as SVGIG (reference sequence). Germline trimming cut 5 bases from V and 3 bases from J; bases unmatched to any gene: 7. This CDR3 is CAWGRDRGLDYGYTF. The CDR3, as DNA: TGTGCCTGGGGCCGGGACAGGGGGCTGGACTATGGCTACACCTTC.

The V call is TRBV10-3, the J call TRBJ2-6, with D perhaps TRBD1 (7 bases). V was clipped by 4 bases and J by 0 bases, with 13 bases between them. The germline V gene encodes CDR1 ENHRY and CDR2 SYGVKD. This CDR3 is 17 amino acids long. CDR3 nucleotide sequence: TGTGCCATCAGTGGCGGGACAGACCTCTCTGGGGCCAACGTCCTGACTTTC. Protein sequence: CAISGGTDLSGANVLTF.

The chain links TRBV7-3 to TRBJ2-2, with 8 bases that match TRBD2. The CDR3 runs 16 residues. Looked up from germline, CDR1 is SGHTA and CDR2 is FQGTGA. Trimming removed 6 bases from V and 3 bases from J; junction bases left unmatched: 9. In DNA, the CDR3 is TGTGCCAGCAGTTGGGGAGCGGGAGCCGACACCGGGGAGCTGTTTTTT. Protein: CASSWGAGADTGELFF.

The gene calls are TRBV30 and TRBJ1-1, with 8 bases fitting TRBD1. The CDR3 runs 14 residues. Germline V gene data show CDR1 as GTSNPN and CDR2 as SVGIG (reference sequence). V lost 2 bases to trimming and J lost 4 bases; unmatched junction nucleotides: 6. CDR3 amino acids: CAWSIGQGGTEAFF. The DNA for the CDR3 is TGTGCCTGGAGTATAGGACAGGGTGGCACTGAAGCTTTCTTT.

The V call is TRBV5-1, the J call TRBJ2-2, with TRBD2 matching over 12 bases. After removal of 4 bases from V and 6 bases from J, the junction contained 7 bases not matched to a gene. Per germline, CDR1 SGHRS and CDR2 YFSETQ. This CDR3 is 16 amino acids long. The CDR3 loop is CASSELTSGSPGELFF. As DNA, the CDR3 is TGCGCCAGCAGCGAACTGACTAGCGGGAGTCCCGGGGAGCTGTTTTTT.

The J gene is TRBJ2-2, the V gene TRBV9, with 7 bases identical to TRBD2. Per the germline V gene, CDR1 is SGDLS and CDR2 is YYNGEE. V was clipped by 0 bases and J by 5 bases; unmatched bases: 7. The CDR3 is made up of 16 amino acids. CDR3 loop: CASSVDRLALTGELFF. In nucleotides, the CDR3 is TGTGCCAGCAGCGTAGATAGACTAGCTCTTACCGGGGAGCTGTTTTTT.

This chain's CDR3 is CASSQWAEGNTEAFF. The CDR3 nucleotides read TGTGCCAGCAGCCAATGGGCCGAGGGGAACACTGAAGCTTTCTTT. The J gene is TRBJ1-1, the V gene TRBV3-1 (or the pseudogene TRBV3-2); D gene uncertain. CDR1 and CDR2 (germline): LGHDT, YNNKEL (reference sequence). The V gene lost 2 bases and the J gene lost 1 base, with 11 bases spanning the gap. The CDR3 runs to 15 residues.

In the case of this clone: Other DNA sequences of this sample code for an identical CDR3. This chain connects TRBV5-1 to TRBJ1-1; D remains ambiguous. V was pared by 0 bases and J by 1 base, with 7 bases between. The CDR3 loop spans 14 amino acids. Germline V gene sequence: CDR1 SGHRS, CDR2 YFSETQ. CDR3 DNA sequence: TGCGCCAGCAGCTTGGAGCGCGGGAACACTGAAGCTTTCTTT. Translated, it gives CASSLERGNTEAFF.

The chain links TRBV29-1 to TRBJ1-1, with 8 bases identical to TRBD1. Germline V gene sequence: CDR1 SQVTM, CDR2 ANQGSEA. The CDR3 contains 14 residues. V trimming: 7 bases; J trimming: 1 base; junction bases outside the gene matches: 8. CDR3 sequence: CSARTGTGNTEAFF. The CDR3 DNA follows: TGCAGCGCCCGAACCGGGACAGGGAACACTGAAGCTTTCTTT.

V is TRBV9 and J is TRBJ2-1; maybe TRBD2 (7 bases). The CDR3 has 17 amino acids. Germline CDR1 reads SGDLS; CDR2 reads YYNGEE. The V end lost 4 bases, the J end lost 7 bases, and 24 bases lay between the germline ends. The CDR3 protein is CASSPVEGGAKGNEQFF. The CDR3 DNA reads TGTGCCAGCAGCCCAGTGGAGGGGGGGGCGAAGGGGAATGAGCAGTTCTTC.

The chain joins TRBV2 to TRBJ2-7; 9 nucleotides match TRBD1. The germline CDR1 and CDR2 sequences are SNHLY and FYNNEI. The CDR3 runs to 13 residues. The V segment lost 7 bases and the J segment 5 bases; nucleotides outside the gene matches: 6. The CDR3 DNA reads as TGTGCCAGCATCAGGGACAGGGTTAACGAGCAGTACTTC. The encoded protein is CASIRDRVNEQYF.

The CDR3 reads CASSWGTATNEKLFF. The CDR3 DNA reads TGCGCCAGCAGCTGGGGGACTGCCACTAATGAAAAACTGTTTTTT. V gene TRBV5-1 combines with J gene TRBJ1-4; possible D gene TRBD1, 5 bases. This CDR3 is built from 15 residues. Germline values: CDR1 SGHRS, CDR2 YFSETQ. V lost 3 bases to trimming and J lost 2 bases, with 11 bases between them.